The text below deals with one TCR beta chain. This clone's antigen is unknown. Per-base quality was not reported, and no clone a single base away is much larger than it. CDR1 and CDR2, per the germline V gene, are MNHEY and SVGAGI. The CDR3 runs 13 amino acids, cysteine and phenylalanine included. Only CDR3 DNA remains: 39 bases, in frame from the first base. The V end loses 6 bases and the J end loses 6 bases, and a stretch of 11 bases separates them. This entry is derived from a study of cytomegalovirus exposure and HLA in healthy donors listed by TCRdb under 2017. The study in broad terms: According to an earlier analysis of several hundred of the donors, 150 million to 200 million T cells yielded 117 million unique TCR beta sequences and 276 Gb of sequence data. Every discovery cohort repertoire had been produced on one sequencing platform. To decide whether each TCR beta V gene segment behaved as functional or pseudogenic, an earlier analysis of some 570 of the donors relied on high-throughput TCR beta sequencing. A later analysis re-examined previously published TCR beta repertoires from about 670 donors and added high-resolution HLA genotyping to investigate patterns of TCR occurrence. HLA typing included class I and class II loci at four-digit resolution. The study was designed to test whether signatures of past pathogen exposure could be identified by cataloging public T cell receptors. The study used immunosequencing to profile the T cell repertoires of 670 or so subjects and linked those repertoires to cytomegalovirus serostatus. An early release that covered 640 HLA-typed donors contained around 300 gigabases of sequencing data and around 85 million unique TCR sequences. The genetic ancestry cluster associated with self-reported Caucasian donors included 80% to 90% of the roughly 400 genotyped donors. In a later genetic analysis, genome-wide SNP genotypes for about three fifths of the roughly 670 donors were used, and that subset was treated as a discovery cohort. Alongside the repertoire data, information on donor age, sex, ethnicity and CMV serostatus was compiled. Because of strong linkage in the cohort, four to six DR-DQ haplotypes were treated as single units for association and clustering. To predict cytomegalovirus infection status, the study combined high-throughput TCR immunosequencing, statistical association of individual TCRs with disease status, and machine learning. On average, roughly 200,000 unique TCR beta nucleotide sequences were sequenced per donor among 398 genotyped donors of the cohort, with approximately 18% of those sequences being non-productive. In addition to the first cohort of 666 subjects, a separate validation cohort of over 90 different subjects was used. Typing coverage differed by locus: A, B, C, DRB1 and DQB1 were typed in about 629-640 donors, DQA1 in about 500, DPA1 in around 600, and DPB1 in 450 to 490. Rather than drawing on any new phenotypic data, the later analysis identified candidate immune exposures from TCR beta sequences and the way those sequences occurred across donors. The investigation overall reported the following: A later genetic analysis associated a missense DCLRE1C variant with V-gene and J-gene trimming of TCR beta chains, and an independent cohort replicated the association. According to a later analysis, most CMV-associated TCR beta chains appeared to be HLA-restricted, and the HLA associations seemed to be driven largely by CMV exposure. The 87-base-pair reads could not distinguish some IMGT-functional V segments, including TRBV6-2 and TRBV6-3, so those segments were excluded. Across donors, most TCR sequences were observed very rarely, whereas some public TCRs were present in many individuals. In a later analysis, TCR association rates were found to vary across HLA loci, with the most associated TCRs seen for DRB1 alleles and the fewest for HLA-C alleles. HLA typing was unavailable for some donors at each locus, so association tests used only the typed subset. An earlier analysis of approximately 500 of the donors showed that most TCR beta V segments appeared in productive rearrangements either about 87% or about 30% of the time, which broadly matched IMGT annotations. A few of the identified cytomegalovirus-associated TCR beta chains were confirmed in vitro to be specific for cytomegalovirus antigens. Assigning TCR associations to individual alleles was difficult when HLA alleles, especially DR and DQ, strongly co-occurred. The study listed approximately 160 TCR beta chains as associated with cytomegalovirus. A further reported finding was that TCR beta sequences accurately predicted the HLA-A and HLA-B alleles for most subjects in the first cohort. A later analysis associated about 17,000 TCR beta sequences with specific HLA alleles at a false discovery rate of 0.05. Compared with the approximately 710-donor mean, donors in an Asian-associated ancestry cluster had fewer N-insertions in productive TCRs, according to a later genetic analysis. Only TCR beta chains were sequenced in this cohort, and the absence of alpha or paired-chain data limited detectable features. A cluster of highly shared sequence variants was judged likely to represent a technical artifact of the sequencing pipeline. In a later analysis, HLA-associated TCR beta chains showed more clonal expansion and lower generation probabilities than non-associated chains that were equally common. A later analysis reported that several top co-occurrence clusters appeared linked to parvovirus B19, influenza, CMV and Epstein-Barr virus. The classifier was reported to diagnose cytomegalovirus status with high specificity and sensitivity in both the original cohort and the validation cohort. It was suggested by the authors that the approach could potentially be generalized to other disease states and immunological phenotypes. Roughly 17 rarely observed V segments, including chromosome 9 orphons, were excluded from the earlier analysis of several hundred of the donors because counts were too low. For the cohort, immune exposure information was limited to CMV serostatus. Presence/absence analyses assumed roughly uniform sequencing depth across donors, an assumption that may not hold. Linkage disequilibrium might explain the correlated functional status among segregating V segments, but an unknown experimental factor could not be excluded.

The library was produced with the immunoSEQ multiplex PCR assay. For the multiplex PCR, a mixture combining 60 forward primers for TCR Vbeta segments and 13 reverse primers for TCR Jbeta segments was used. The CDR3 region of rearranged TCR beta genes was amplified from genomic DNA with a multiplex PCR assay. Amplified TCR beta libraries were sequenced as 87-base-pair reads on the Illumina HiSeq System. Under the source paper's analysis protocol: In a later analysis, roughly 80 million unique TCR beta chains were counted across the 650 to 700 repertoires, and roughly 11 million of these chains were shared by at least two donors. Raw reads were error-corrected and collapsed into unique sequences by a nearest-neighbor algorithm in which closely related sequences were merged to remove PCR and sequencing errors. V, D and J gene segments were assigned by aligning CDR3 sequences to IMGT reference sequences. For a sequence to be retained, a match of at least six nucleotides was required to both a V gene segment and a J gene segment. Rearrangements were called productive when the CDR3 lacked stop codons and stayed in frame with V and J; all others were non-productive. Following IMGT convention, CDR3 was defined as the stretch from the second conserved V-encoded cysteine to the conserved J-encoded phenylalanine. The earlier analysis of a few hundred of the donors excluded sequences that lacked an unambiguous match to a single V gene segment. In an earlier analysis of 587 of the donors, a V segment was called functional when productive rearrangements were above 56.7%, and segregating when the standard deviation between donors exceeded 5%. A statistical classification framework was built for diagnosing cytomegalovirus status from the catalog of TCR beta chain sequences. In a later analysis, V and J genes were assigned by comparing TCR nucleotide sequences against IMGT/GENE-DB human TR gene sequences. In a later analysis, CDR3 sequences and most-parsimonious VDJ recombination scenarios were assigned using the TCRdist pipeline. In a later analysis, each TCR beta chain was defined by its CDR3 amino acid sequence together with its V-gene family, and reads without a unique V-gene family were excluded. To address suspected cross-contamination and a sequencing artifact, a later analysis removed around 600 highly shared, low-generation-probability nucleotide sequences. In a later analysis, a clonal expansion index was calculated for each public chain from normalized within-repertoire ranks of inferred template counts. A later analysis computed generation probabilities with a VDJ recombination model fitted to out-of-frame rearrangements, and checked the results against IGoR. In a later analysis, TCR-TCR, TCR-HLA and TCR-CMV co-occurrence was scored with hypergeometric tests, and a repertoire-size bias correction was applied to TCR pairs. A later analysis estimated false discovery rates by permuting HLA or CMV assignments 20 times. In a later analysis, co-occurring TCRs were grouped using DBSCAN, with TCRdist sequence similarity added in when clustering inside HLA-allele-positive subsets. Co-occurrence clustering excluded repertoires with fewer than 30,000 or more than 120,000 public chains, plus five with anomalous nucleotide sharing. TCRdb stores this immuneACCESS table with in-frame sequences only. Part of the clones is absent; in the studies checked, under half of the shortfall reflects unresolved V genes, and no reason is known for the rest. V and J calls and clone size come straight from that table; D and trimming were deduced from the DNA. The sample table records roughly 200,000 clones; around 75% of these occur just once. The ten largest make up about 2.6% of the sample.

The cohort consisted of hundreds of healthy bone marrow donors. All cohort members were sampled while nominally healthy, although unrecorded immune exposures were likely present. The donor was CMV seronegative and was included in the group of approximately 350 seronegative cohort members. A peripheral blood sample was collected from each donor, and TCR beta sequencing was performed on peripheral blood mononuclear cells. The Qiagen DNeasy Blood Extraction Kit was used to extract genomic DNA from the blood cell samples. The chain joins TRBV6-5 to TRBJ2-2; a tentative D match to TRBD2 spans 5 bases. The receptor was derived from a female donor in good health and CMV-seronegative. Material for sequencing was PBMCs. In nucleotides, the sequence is TGTGCCAGCAGCCGGGATTTTGCCGGGGAGCTGTTTTTT. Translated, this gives CASSRDFAGELFF.